This passage covers 4 T cell receptor beta chains from one sample sequenced in a study of cytomegalovirus exposure and HLA in healthy donors. The PCR ran on 60 Vbeta and 13 Jbeta primers. TCRdb's table, derived via immunoSEQ multiplex PCR, lists solely in-frame clones and lacks some. This sample carries about 200,000 clones, approximately 86% of them seen once, and the ten largest clones take roughly 0.33%. Sequencing was performed on PBMCs. The source of these receptors is a woman in her twenties or thirties in good health and CMV-seronegative.

This clone appeared a single time. The chain carries TRBV27 and TRBJ2-2; D is perhaps TRBD1 (5 bases). Per the germline V gene, CDR1 is MNHEY and CDR2 is SMNVEV (reference sequence). Trimming shortened V by 4 bases and J by 3 bases, and 12 bases separated the two germline ends. The CDR3 length is 15 residues. CDR3 nucleotides: TGTGCCAGCAGTTGGGATTCAGGGTACACCGGGGAGCTGTTTTTT. Its translation is CASSWDSGYTGELFF.

A remark on this clone: Other DNA sequences in this sample translate to the same CDR3. The gene calls are TRBV27 and TRBJ1-2; 7 nucleotides align to TRBD1. Trimming took 5 bases from V and 4 from J; bases not matched to a gene: 4. Germline assignment: CDR1 MNHEY and CDR2 SMNVEV (reference sequence). The CDR3 consists of 13 residues. In DNA form, the CDR3 reads TGTGCCAGCAGTCCCCGACAGGGCTATGGCTACACCTTC. It codes for CASSPRQGYGYTF.

The rearrangement joins TRBV6-5 to TRBJ2-3; 7 positions match TRBD2. The junction had 6 bases not matched to a gene; V was cut back by 2 bases and J by 4 bases. The CDR3 contains 15 residues. Germline V gene data show CDR1 as MNHEY and CDR2 as SVGAGI. CDR3 region: CASSYPGTISDTQYF. The DNA for the CDR3 is TGTGCCAGCAGTTACCCCGGGACTATATCAGATACGCAGTATTTT.

The chain recombines TRBV5-4 with TRBJ2-2; D is unresolved. Germline CDR1 SGHNT, CDR2 YYREEE (reference sequence). The CDR3 has 14 residues. The ends were cut back, 4 bases at V and 1 base at J, with 8 bases in the middle. The CDR3 loop reads CASSPRQNTGELFF. CDR3 DNA sequence: TGTGCCAGCAGCCCACGACAGAACACCGGGGAGCTGTTTTTT.